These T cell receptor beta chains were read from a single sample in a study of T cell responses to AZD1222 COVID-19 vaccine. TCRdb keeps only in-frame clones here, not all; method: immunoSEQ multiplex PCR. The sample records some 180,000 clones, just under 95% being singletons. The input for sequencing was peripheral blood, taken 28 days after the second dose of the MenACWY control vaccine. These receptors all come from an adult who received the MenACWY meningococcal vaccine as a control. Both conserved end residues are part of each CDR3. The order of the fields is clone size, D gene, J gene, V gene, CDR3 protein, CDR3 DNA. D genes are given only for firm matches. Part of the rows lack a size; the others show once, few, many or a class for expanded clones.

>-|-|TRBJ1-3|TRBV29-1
CSVEKGTGNTIYF
TGCAGCGTTGAGAAGGGGACTGGAAACACCATATATTTT
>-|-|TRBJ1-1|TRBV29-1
CSVKMNTEAFF
TGCAGCGTTAAGATGAACACTGAAGCTTTCTTT
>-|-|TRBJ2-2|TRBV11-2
CASSLEAGFFGELFF
TGTGCCAGCAGCTTAGAGGCAGGTTTTTTCGGGGAGCTGTTTTTT
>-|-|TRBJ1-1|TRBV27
CASSPISEANTEAFF
TGTGCCAGCAGTCCGATCTCTGAAGCGAACACTGAAGCTTTCTTT
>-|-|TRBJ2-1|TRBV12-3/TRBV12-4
CASSPSRDEQFF
TGTGCCAGCAGTCCCTCCCGGGATGAGCAGTTCTTC
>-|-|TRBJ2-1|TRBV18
CASSSYTGEQFF
TGTGCCAGCTCATCGTACACGGGTGAGCAGTTCTTC
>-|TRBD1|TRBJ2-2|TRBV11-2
CASRAGTDTGELFF
TGTGCCAGCAGGGCCGGGACAGACACCGGGGAGCTGTTTTTT
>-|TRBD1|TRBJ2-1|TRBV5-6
CASRNLGQSSYNEQFF
TGTGCCAGCAGGAACCTGGGACAGAGCTCCTACAATGAGCAGTTCTTC
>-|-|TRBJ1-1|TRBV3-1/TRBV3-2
CASSQGWGGNTNTEAFF
TGTGCCAGCAGCCAGGGCTGGGGAGGGAACACGAACACTGAAGCTTTCTTT
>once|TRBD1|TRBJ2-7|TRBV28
CASSSGTDYEQYF
TGTGCCAGCAGTTCCGGGACAGATTACGAGCAGTACTTC
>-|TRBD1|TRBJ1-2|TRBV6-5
CASSDTGTANYGYTF
TGTGCCAGCAGCGATACAGGGACAGCTAACTATGGCTACACCTTC
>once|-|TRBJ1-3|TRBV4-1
CASSPTLNSGNTIYF
TGCGCCAGCAGCCCGACACTTAACTCTGGAAACACCATATATTTT
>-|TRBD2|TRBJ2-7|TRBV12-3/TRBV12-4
CASSPSRGSQYF
TGTGCCAGCAGCCCCTCGCGGGGGTCGCAGTACTTC
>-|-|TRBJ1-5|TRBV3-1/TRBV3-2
CASAATSNQPQHF
TGTGCCAGCGCGGCAACTAGCAATCAGCCCCAGCATTTT
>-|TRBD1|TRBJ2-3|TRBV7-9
CASSSRQGVGF
TGTGCCAGCAGCTCTAGACAGGGGGTGGGTTTT
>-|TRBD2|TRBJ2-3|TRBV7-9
CASSRSTSGGAFVTDTQYF
TGTGCCAGCAGCAGATCGACTAGCGGGGGGGCCTTCGTTACAGATACGCAGTATTTT
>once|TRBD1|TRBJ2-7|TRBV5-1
CASSLGGQAYEQYF
TGCGCCAGCAGCTTGGGGGGACAGGCCTACGAGCAGTACTTC
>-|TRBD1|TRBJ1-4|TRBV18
CASSRGGSGEKLFF
TGTGCCAGCTCACGAGGGGGCTCGGGTGAAAAACTGTTTTTT
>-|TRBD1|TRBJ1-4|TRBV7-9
CASSQMTGFTEKLFF
TGTGCCAGCAGCCAAATGACAGGGTTCACTGAAAAACTGTTTTTT
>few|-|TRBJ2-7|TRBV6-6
CASSLKETYEQYF
TGTGCCAGCAGTTTAAAGGAAACCTACGAGCAGTACTTC
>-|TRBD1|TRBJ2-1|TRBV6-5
CASSYGQGVRYEQFF
TGTGCCAGCAGTTACGGACAGGGGGTAAGGTATGAGCAGTTCTTC
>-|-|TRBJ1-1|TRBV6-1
CASSELGANTEAFF
TGTGCCAGCAGTGAATTGGGGGCGAACACTGAAGCTTTCTTT
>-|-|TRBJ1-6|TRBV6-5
CASSYGLAVTSPLHF
TGTGCCAGCAGTTACGGGTTGGCAGTCACTTCACCCCTCCACTTT
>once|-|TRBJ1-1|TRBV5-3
CAPRVSAMVLMNTEAFF
TGTGCCCCACGGGTCAGCGCCATGGTCCTAATGAACACTGAAGCTTTCTTT
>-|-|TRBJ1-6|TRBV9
CASSVGQNGSPLHF
TGTGCCAGCAGCGTAGGACAGAACGGTTCACCCCTCCACTTT
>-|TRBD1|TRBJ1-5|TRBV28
CASRLQGATQPQHF
TGTGCCAGCAGACTACAGGGGGCAACTCAGCCCCAGCATTTT
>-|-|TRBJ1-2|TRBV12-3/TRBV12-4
CASSTGRDYTF
TGTGCCAGCAGTACAGGGCGCGACTACACCTTC
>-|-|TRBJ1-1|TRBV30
CAWSVVGRDTEAFF
TGTGCCTGGAGTGTAGTCGGAAGGGACACTGAAGCTTTCTTT
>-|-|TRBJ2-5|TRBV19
CASKGAAVAETQYF
TGTGCCAGTAAAGGCGCGGCAGTAGCGGAGACCCAGTACTTC
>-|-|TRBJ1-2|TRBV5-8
CASSLTGYGYTF
TGTGCCAGCAGCTTGACCGGTTATGGCTACACCTTC
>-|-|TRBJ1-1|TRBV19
CASTSEMVRENTEAFF
TGTGCCAGTACCTCCGAGATGGTTCGAGAAAACACTGAAGCTTTCTTT
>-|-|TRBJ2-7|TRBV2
CAAKHQRKGGPYEQYF
TGTGCCGCCAAGCACCAGCGAAAGGGAGGTCCCTACGAGCAGTACTTC
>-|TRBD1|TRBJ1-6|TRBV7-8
CASSLVWGQGASGNSPLHF
TGTGCCAGCAGCTTAGTTTGGGGCCAGGGGGCGTCAGGGAATTCACCCCTCCACTTT
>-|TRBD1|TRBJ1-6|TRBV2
CASRDRTGGDSPLHF
TGTGCCAGCAGAGATAGGACAGGGGGAGATTCACCCCTCCACTTT
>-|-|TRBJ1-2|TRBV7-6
CASSSMRGNYGYTF
TGTGCCAGCAGCTCAATGCGGGGGAACTATGGCTACACCTTC
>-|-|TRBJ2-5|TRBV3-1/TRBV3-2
CASSQNSGETQYF
TGTGCCAGCAGCCAAAATTCTGGGGAGACCCAGTACTTC
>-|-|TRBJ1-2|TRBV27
CASSTLAEGYTF
TGTGCCAGCAGCACACTTGCAGAAGGCTACACCTTC
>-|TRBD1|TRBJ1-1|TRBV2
CASSLTGQGSTEAFF
TGTGCCAGCAGCCTGACGGGACAGGGATCCACTGAAGCTTTCTTT
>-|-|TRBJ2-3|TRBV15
CATSRDRATDTQYF
TGTGCCACCAGCAGAGATAGGGCCACAGATACGCAGTATTTT
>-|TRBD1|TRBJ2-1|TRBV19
CASSRRGHNEQFF
TGTGCCTCATCGCGCAGGGGGCACAATGAGCAGTTCTTC
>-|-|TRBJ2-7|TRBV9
CASSPSSRREQYF
TGTGCCAGCAGCCCCTCTAGTCGGCGCGAGCAGTACTTC
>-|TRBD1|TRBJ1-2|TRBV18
CASSPRGGGQYGYTF
TGTGCCAGCTCACCGAGAGGGGGCGGACAATATGGCTACACCTTC
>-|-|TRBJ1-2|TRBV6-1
CASSEGPANYGYTF
TGTGCCAGCAGTGAAGGGCCAGCTAACTATGGCTACACCTTC
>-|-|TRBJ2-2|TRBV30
CAWSAWLSRNTGELFF
TGTGCCTGGAGTGCATGGCTCTCAAGGAACACCGGGGAGCTGTTTTTT
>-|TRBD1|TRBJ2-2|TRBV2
CASSLDRGGTGELFF
TGTGCCAGCAGTTTAGACAGGGGGGGCACCGGGGAGCTGTTTTTT
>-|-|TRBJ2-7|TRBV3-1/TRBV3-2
CASSQVPQGLGEQYF
TGTGCCAGCAGCCAAGTCCCGCAGGGCCTGGGGGAGCAGTACTTC
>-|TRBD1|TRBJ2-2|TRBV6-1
CASSLDRVTGELFF
TGTGCCAGCAGCCTGGACAGGGTCACCGGGGAGCTGTTTTTT
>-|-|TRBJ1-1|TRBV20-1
CSARPNTEAFF
TGCAGTGCTAGGCCGAACACTGAAGCTTTCTTT
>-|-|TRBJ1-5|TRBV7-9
CASSSHRDGLYQPQHF
TGTGCCAGCAGCTCGCACAGGGACGGTCTATATCAGCCCCAGCATTTT
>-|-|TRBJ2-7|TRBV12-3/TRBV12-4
CASSGGQVYEQYF
TGTGCCAGCAGTGGGGGACAAGTCTACGAGCAGTACTTC
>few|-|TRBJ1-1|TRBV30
CAWSKNIGTEAFF
TGTGCCTGGAGTAAAAACATAGGGACTGAAGCTTTCTTT